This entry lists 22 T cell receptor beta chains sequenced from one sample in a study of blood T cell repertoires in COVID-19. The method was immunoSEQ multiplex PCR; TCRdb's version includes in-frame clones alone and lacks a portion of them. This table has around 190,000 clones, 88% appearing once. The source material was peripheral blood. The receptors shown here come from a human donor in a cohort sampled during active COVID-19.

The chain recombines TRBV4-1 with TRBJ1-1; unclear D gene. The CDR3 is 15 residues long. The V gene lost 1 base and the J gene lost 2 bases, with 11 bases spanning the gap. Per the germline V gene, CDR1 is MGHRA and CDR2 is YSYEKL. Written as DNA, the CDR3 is TGCGCCAGCAGCCAAGGCGCCAGGACTAACACTGAAGCTTTCTTT. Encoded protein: CASSQGARTNTEAFF.

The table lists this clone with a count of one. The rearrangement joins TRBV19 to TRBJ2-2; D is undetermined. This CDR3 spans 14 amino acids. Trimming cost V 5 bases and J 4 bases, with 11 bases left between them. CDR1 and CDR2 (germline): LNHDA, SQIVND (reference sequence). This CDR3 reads CASSPTVFTGELFF. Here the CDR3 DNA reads TGTGCCAGTAGTCCCACGGTTTTCACCGGGGAGCTGTTTTTT.

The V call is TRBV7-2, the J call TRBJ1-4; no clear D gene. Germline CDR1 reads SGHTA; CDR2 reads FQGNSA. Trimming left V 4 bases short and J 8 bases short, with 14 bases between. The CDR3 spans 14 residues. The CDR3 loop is CASSSDGLAEKLFF. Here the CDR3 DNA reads TGTGCCAGCAGCTCCGATGGGCTCGCGGAAAAACTGTTTTTT.

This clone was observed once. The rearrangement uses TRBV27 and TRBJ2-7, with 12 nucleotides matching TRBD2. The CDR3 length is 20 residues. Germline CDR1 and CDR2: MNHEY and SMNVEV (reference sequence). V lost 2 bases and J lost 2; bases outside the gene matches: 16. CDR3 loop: CASSLKASGRARYDTYEQYF. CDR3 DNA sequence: TGTGCCAGCAGTTTAAAGGCTAGCGGGAGGGCCCGGTACGATACCTACGAGCAGTACTTC.

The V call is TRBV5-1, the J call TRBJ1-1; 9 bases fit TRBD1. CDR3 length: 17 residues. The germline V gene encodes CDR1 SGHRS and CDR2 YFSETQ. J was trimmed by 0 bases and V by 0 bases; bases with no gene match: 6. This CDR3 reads CASSLAGTGYMNTEAFF. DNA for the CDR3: TGCGCCAGCAGCTTGGCCGGGACAGGGTACATGAACACTGAAGCTTTCTTT.

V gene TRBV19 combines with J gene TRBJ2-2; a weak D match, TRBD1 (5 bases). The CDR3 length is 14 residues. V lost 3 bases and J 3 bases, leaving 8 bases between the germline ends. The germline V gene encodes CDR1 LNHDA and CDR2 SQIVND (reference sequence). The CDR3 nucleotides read TGTGCCAGTAGTATTCAAGGGGACACCGGGGAGCTGTTTTTT. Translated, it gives CASSIQGDTGELFF.

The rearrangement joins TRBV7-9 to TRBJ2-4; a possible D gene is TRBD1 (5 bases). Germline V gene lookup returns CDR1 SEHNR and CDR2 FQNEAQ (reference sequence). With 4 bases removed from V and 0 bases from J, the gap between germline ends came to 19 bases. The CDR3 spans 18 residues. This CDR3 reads CASSSQTPDNLAKNIQYF. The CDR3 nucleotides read TGTGCCAGCAGCTCCCAAACCCCGGACAACTTAGCCAAAAACATTCAGTACTTC.

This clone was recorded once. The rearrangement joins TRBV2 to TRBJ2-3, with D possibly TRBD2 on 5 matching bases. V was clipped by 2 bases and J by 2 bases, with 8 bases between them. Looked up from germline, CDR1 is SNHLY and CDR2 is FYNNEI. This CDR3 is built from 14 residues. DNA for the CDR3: TGTGCCAGCAGTGAACGGGGTTACACAGATACGCAGTATTTT. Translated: CASSERGYTDTQYF.

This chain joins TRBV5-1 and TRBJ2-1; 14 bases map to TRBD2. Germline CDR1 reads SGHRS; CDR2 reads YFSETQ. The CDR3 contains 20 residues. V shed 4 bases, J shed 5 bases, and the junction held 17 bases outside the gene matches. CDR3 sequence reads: CASSVTGTSGSALRDNEQFF. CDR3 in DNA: TGCGCCAGCAGCGTAACCGGGACTAGCGGGAGTGCGCTGCGAGACAATGAGCAGTTCTTC.

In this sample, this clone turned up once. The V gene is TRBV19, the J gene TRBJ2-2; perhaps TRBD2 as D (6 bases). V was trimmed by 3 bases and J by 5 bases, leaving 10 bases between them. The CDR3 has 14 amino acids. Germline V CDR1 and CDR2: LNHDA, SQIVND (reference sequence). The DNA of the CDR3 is TGTGCCAGTAGTATCGATGGGGGGACCGGGGAGCTGTTTTTT. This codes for CASSIDGGTGELFF.

This chain's CDR3 is CASSLAREQYF. The DNA for the CDR3 is TGTGCCAGCAGCTTAGCTCGTGAGCAGTACTTC. The chain couples TRBV11-2 to TRBJ2-7, with D unresolved. The germline gives CDR1 SGHAT, CDR2 FQNNGV. Trimming removed 1 base at V and 7 bases at J, with 5 bases between. The CDR3 has 11 amino acids.

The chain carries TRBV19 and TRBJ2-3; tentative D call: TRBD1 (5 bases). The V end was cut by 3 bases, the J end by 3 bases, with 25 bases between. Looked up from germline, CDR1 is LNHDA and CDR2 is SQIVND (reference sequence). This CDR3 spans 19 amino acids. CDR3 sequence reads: CASSIQTQGLRALTDTQYF. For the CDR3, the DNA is TGTGCCAGTAGTATCCAGACTCAGGGCCTAAGGGCCCTGACAGATACGCAGTATTTT. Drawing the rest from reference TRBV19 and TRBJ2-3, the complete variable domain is DGGITQSPKYLFRKEGQNVTLSCEQNLNHDAMYWYRQDPGQGLRLIYYSQIVNDFQKGDIAEGYSVSREKKESFPLTVTSAQKNPTAFYLCASSIQTQGLRALTDTQYFGPGTRLTVL.

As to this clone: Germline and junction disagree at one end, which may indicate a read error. This CDR3 reads CASSRLDRDNSPLHF. The CDR3 DNA follows: TGTGCCAGCAGTCGATTGGACAGGGATAACTCACCCCTCCACTTT. The V call is TRBV5-6, the J call TRBJ1-6, with TRBD1 identical over 8 bases. CDR3 length: 15 residues. Germline V gene data show CDR1 as SGHDT and CDR2 as YYEEEE.

The CDR3, as DNA: TGCGCCAGCAGCTTGGTACCTAGCGGCACGCCCTCCTACAATGAGCAGTTCTTC. Amino acids: CASSLVPSGTPSYNEQFF. The V and J genes are TRBV5-1 and TRBJ2-1, with 7 bases fitting TRBD2. CDR1 and CDR2 (germline): SGHRS, YFSETQ. The V and J ends lost 0 bases and 0 bases, in that order; junction bases with no gene match: 9. The CDR3 sequence is 18 residues long.

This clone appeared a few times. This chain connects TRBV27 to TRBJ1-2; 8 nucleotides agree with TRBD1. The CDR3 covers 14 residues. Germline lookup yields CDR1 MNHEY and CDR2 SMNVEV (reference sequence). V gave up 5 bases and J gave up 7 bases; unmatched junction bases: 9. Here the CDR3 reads CASSTGQGLVGYTF. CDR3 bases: TGTGCCAGCAGTACCGGACAGGGTTTAGTTGGCTACACCTTC.

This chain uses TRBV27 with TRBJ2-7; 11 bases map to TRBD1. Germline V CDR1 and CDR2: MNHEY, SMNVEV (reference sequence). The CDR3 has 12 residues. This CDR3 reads CGSGQGASEQYF. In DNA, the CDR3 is TGTGGATCCGGACAGGGGGCGTCCGAGCAGTACTTC.

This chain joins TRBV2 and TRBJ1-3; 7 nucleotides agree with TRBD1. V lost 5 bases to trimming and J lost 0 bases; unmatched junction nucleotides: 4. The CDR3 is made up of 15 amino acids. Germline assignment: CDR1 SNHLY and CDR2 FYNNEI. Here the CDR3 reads CASSQDRNSGNTIYF. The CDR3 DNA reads TGTGCCAGCAGTCAGGACAGGAACTCTGGAAACACCATATATTTT.

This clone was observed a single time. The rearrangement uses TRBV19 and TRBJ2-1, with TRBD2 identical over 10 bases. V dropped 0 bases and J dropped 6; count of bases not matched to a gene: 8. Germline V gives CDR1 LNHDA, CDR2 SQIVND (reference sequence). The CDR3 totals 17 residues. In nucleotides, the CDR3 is TGTGCCAGTAGTATAGATCGATTAGCGGGGGGATTCAATGAGCAGTTCTTC. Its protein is CASSIDRLAGGFNEQFF.

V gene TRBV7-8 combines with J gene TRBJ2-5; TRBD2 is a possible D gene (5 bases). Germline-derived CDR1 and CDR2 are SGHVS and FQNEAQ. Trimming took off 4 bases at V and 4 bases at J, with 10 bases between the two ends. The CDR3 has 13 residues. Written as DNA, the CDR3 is TGTGCCAGCAGCTCCGAGCGGCGAGAGACCCAGTACTTC. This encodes CASSSERRETQYF.

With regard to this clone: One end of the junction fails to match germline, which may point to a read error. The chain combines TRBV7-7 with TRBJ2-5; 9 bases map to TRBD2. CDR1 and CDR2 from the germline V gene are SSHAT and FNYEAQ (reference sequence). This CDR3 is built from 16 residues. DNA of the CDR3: TGTGCTAGCAGCAGAGGGGGTAGCGGGGGCCAAGAGACCCAGTACTTC. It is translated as CASSRGGSGGQETQYF.

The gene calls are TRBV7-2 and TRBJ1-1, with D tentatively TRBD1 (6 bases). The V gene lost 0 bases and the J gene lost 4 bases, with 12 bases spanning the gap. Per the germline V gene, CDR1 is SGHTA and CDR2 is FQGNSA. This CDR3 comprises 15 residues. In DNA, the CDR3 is TGTGCCAGCAGCTTAGCGGGGGGGCTGAGCACTGAAGCTTTCTTT. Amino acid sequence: CASSLAGGLSTEAFF.

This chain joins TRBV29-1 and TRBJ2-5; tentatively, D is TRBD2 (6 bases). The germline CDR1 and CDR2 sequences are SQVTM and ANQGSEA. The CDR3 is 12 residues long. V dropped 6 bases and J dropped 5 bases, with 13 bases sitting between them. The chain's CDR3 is CSVGGGVETQYF. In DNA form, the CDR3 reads TGCAGCGTCGGGGGAGGAGTGGAGACCCAGTACTTC.